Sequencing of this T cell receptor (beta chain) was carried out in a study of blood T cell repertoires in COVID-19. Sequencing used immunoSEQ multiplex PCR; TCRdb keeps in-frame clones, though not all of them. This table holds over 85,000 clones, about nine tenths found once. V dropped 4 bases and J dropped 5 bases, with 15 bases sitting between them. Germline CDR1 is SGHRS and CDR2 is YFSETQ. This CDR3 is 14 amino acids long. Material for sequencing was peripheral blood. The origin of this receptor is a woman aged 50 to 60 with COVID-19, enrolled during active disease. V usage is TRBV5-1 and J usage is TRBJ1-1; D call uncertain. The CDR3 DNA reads TGCGCCAGCAGCGGCGGGGAAGTGGGGACTGAAGCTTTCTTT. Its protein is CASSGGEVGTEAFF.